The clone carrying this T cell receptor (beta chain) was seen only once. Its specificity is unknown. The data belong to a study of cytomegalovirus exposure and HLA in healthy donors. Study-wide context: A later analysis reported the same platform for the 95 to 150 validation repertoires and the 666 first-cohort repertoires. Study-wide results and limits: According to the study, approximately 150 TCR beta chains were cytomegalovirus-associated. The authors confirmed in vitro that a few CMV-associated chains were specific for CMV antigens.

The method was immunoSEQ multiplex PCR; TCRdb's version includes in-frame clones alone and lacks a portion of them. The repertoire holds around 350,000 clones, with 86% as singletons. The validation cohort, a group of 120 or so subjects, included the donors and was separate from the approximately 670-subject first cohort. The TCR was taken from a woman younger than 30 in good health and CMV-seronegative. The material sequenced was PBMCs.

CDR3 coding DNA: TGTGCCAGCAGTGATCACAGGGAAGGGGATCAGCCCCAGCATTTT. Its translation: CASSDHREGDQPQHF. The chain carries TRBV6-1 and TRBJ1-5; D might be TRBD1 (6 bases). Trimming stripped 3 bases from V and 5 bases from J, with 14 bases between. The germline gives CDR1 MNHNS, CDR2 SASEGT. The CDR3 totals 15 residues.